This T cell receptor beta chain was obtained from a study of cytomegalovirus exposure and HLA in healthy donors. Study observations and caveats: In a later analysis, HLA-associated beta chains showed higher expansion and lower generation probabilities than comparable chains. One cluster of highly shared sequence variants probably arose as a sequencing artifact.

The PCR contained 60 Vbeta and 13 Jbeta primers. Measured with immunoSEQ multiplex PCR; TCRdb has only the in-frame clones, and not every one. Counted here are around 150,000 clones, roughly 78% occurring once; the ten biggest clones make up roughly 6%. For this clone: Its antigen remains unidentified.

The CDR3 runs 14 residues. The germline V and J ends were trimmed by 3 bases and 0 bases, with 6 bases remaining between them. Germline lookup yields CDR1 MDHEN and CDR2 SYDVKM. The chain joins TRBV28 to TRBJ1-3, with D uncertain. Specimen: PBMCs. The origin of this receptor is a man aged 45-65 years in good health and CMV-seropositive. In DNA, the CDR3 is TGTGCCAGCAGTTTCTCAGACTCTGGAAACACCATATATTTT. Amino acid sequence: CASSFSDSGNTIYF.